Presented here are 24 T cell receptor beta chains from one specimen sequenced in a study of early T cells in non-severe SARS-CoV-2 infection. TCRdb re-derived calls from the 5' RACE reads in MiXCR, one entry per CDR3 protein. The sample records roughly 100,000 distinct CDR3 sequences, 12% to 15% being singletons. Sequencing input: whole blood. The receptors were gathered from an adult who was a healthcare worker with PCR-confirmed SARS-CoV-2 infection or an uninfected control (not recorded which).

For this clonotype: One end of the junction is discordant with germline, which a read error may explain. The J gene is TRBJ2-5, the V gene TRBV11-2; tentative D call: TRBD1 (5 bases). The length of the CDR3 is 12 residues. Per the germline V gene, CDR1 is SGHAT and CDR2 is FQNNGV. The CDR3 is CASSAQGVTLYF. Written as DNA, the CDR3 is TGTGCCAGCAGCGCGCAAGGGGTGACCCTGTACTTC.

V gene TRBV6-4 combines with J gene TRBJ2-7; D not resolved. Per the germline V gene, CDR1 is MRHNA and CDR2 is SNTAGT. The CDR3 totals 16 residues. V was clipped by 0 bases and J by 8 bases, with 20 bases between them. This CDR3 is CASSDSIGGAPGKQYF. CDR3 bases: TGTGCCAGCAGTGACTCAATAGGCGGAGCGCCTGGCAAGCAGTACTTC.

At least ten counts were recorded for this clonotype. The gene calls are TRBV29-1 and TRBJ2-7, with D perhaps TRBD1 (6 bases). The CDR3 sequence is 14 residues long. The V and J ends lost 0 bases and 2 bases respectively, with 11 bases between them. The V gene's germline CDR1 is SQVTM and CDR2 ANQGSEA. This CDR3 reads CSVEDSQGPYEQYF. As DNA, the CDR3 is TGCAGCGTTGAAGATTCACAGGGCCCCTACGAGCAGTACTTC.

The V gene is TRBV7-3, the J gene TRBJ2-3; D gene uncertain. Trimming left V 2 bases short and J 1 base short, with 7 bases between. The CDR3 has 14 residues. Germline V lookup: CDR1 SGHTA, CDR2 FQGTGA. The CDR3 DNA follows: TGTGCCAGCAGCTTAGACTCTGGCACAGATACGCAGTATTTT. It translates to CASSLDSGTDTQYF.

Many counts were recorded for this clonotype. The J gene is TRBJ1-1, the V gene TRBV11-3; D gene unclear. Per the germline V gene, CDR1 is SGHNT and CDR2 is YENEEA. V gave up 8 bases and J gave up 4 bases, with 11 bases separating them. The CDR3 extends over 12 amino acids. The CDR3 nucleotides are TGTGCCAGCGGTGTAGGGCTCACTGAAGCTTTCTTT. This codes for CASGVGLTEAFF.

CDR3 nucleotides: TGTGCCAGCAGATCTCAAGGGAGCACAGATACGCAGTATTTT. Amino acids: CASRSQGSTDTQYF. The chain uses TRBV12-3 or TRBV12-4 and TRBJ2-3; D remains ambiguous. The ends were cut back, 6 bases at V and 0 bases at J, with 10 bases in the middle. The CDR3 is made up of 14 amino acids.

This clonotype came up many times. J is TRBJ1-5 and V is TRBV28, with TRBD1 identical over 8 bases. The CDR3 is 15 residues long. V was pared by 5 bases and J by 2 bases, with 5 bases of the junction left unmatched. Germline V CDR1 and CDR2: MDHEN, SYDVKM. The CDR3 nucleotides read TGTGCCAGCAGTCCACCGACAGGGGGCAATCAGCCCCAGCATTTT. This translates into CASSPPTGGNQPQHF. The whole variable domain, remainder taken from reference TRBV28 and TRBJ1-5, is DVKVTQSSRYLVKRTGEKVFLECVQDMDHENMFWYRQDPGLGLRLIYFSYDVKMKEKGDIPEGYSVSREKKERFSLILESASTNQTSMYLCASSPPTGGNQPQHFGDGTRLSIL.

This clonotype was seen more than once but under ten times. This chain links TRBV28 with TRBJ2-3, with D possibly TRBD2 on 6 matching bases. Germline V gene lookup returns CDR1 MDHEN and CDR2 SYDVKM. The CDR3 is made up of 15 amino acids. V dropped 2 bases and J dropped 3 bases, with 12 bases sitting between them. CDR3 bases: TGTGCCAGCAGTTTAAGGGAGGTGAGGACAGATACGCAGTATTTT. Protein product: CASSLREVRTDTQYF.

This chain links TRBV10-2 with TRBJ2-7; tentatively, D is TRBD1 (7 bases). Germline V gene sequence: CDR1 WSHSY, CDR2 SAAADI. The CDR3 spans 17 residues. V was clipped by 3 bases and J by 3 bases, with 21 bases between them. The CDR3 reads CASSDPLGAGGRYEQYF. The CDR3 bases are TGCGCCAGCAGTGACCCCTTGGGGGCAGGGGGGCGCTACGAGCAGTACTTC.

Notes on this clonotype: An end of the junction differs from the germline gene, which may be a read error. V usage is TRBV7-6 and J usage is TRBJ2-1; possibly TRBD1 for D (5 bases). Germline lookup yields CDR1 SGHVS and CDR2 FNYEAQ. The CDR3 is made up of 13 amino acids. The CDR3, as DNA: TGTGTCAGCAGCTTAGGGGCTTACAATGAGCAGTTCTTC. Protein product: CVSSLGAYNEQFF.

This sequence joins TRBV7-2 and TRBJ2-2; perhaps TRBD2 as D (6 bases). This CDR3 has 15 amino acids. Per the germline V gene, CDR1 is SGHTA and CDR2 is FQGNSA. Trimming cost V 1 base and J 1 base, with 7 bases left between them. This CDR3 reads CASSLVRGNTGELFF. The CDR3, as DNA: TGTGCCAGCAGCTTAGTGCGGGGGAACACCGGGGAGCTGTTTTTT.

This clonotype appeared a few times. The genes are TRBV14 and TRBJ2-1; 8 bases are shared with TRBD2. Germline loops: CDR1 SGHDN, CDR2 FVKESK. V was pared by 4 bases and J by 3 bases, with 2 bases of the junction left unmatched. This CDR3 is built from 14 residues. CDR3 bases: TGTGCCAGCAGCCTAGCGGGGATCTACAATGAGCAGTTCTTC. Amino acid sequence: CASSLAGIYNEQFF. Full variable domain (rest looked up from reference TRBV14 and TRBJ2-1): EAGVTQFPSHSVIEKGQTVTLRCDPISGHDNLYWYRRVMGKEIKFLLHFVKESKQDESGMPNNRFLAERTGGTYSTLKVQPAELEDSGVYFCASSLAGIYNEQFFGPGTRLTVL.

The chain couples TRBV5-8 to TRBJ2-5, with 8 bases fitting TRBD1. CDR3 length equals 14 residues. The ends lost 4 bases at V and 2 bases at J; junction bases unmatched: 4. Germline-derived CDR1 and CDR2 are SGHTS and YDEGEE. The CDR3 sequence is CASSRGQGQETQYF. The CDR3 DNA reads TGTGCCAGCAGCCGAGGACAGGGACAAGAGACCCAGTACTTC.

This clonotype came up many times. This chain joins TRBV7-2 and TRBJ2-5; D unclear. CDR3 length: 13 residues. Trimming took off 7 bases at V and 5 bases at J, with 14 bases between the two ends. Germline V gene lookup returns CDR1 SGHTA and CDR2 FQGNSA. The CDR3 loop reads CASTIDWWETQYF. CDR3 nucleotide sequence: TGTGCCAGCACCATAGACTGGTGGGAGACCCAGTACTTC.

J is TRBJ2-3 and V is TRBV7-3; D possibly corresponds to TRBD2 (5 bases). The V gene's germline CDR1 is SGHTA and CDR2 FQGTGA. Trimming shortened V by 5 bases and J by 4 bases, and 10 bases separated the two germline ends. The CDR3 has 13 residues. The CDR3 region is CASSPGFSDTQYF. The DNA for the CDR3 is TGTGCCAGCAGCCCGGGATTCTCAGATACGCAGTATTTT.

This clonotype was seen ten or more times. The V call is TRBV5-1, the J call TRBJ1-5; 8 bases fit TRBD1. J was trimmed by 5 bases and V by 4 bases; bases with no gene match: 8. The V gene's germline CDR1 is SGHRS and CDR2 YFSETQ. The CDR3 is 15 amino acids. The DNA of the CDR3 is TGCGCCAGCAGCCTCGGACAGGGTGGCTATCAGCCCCAGCATTTT. It codes for CASSLGQGGYQPQHF.

In its sample, this clonotype was seen a few times. Relative to the germline gene, one junction end is altered; a read error may explain this. This rearrangement joins TRBV9 to TRBJ2-7; TRBD2 aligns across 9 bases. This CDR3 spans 11 amino acids. Germline V gene lookup returns CDR1 SGDLS and CDR2 YYNGEE. The CDR3 nucleotides are TGTGCCAGCGGCGATAGCGGGGGCCCTTCATTC. Amino acids: CASGDSGGPSF. Looking up the rest from reference TRBV9 and TRBJ2-7 gives the full variable domain: DSGVTQTPKHLITATGQRVTLRCSPRSGDLSVYWYQQSLDQGLQFLIQYYNGEERAKGNILERFSAQQFPDLHSELNLSSLELGDSALYFCASGDSGGPSFGPGTRLTVT.

The chain combines TRBV5-6 with TRBJ2-1; the D is unclear. With 2 bases removed from V and 10 bases from J, the gap between germline ends came to 7 bases. The CDR3 runs 11 residues. The germline gives CDR1 SGHDT, CDR2 YYEEEE. The CDR3 here is CASSLWVEQFF. CDR3 DNA sequence: TGTGCCAGCAGCTTATGGGTAGAGCAGTTCTTC.

This clonotype was counted once. In DNA, the CDR3 is TGTGCCAGCGGCGGGACTCCAAAACTGTTTTTT. Protein sequence: CASGGTPKLFF. This chain links TRBV12-3 or TRBV12-4 with TRBJ1-4, with TRBD1 as a possible D gene (5 bases). The ends were cut back, 8 bases at V and 10 bases at J, with 11 bases in the middle. This CDR3 comprises 11 residues.

Only a few counts were recorded for this clonotype. The chain recombines TRBV30 with TRBJ2-2, with 8 positions matching TRBD2. Trimming took 4 bases from V and 1 from J; bases not matched to a gene: 8. Looked up from germline, CDR1 is GTSNPN and CDR2 is SVGIG (reference sequence). The length of the CDR3 is 16 residues. The CDR3 loop reads CAWIKFLAGNTGELFF. The CDR3 DNA reads as TGTGCCTGGATAAAGTTCCTAGCGGGGAACACCGGGGAGCTGTTTTTT.

The chain combines TRBV7-2 with TRBJ1-5; D might be TRBD1 (6 bases). V lost 2 bases to trimming and J lost 6 bases, with 8 bases between them. CDR1 and CDR2 (germline): SGHTA, FQGNSA. The CDR3 totals 13 residues. The CDR3 DNA reads as TGTGCCAGCAGCTTATTCAGGGGTCAGCCCCAGCATTTT. Its translation is CASSLFRGQPQHF. Full variable domain (rest looked up from reference TRBV7-2 and TRBJ1-5): GAGVSQSPSNKVTEKGKDVELRCDPISGHTALYWYRQSLGQGLEFLIYFQGNSAPDKSGLPSDRFSAERTGGSVSTLTIQRTQQEDSAVYLCASSLFRGQPQHFGDGTRLSIL.

In nucleotides, the CDR3 is TGTGCCAGCAGCTTAGACAGGGACAGGTACAATGAGCAGTTCTTC. Its translation: CASSLDRDRYNEQFF. The chain recombines TRBV7-2 with TRBJ2-1; 8 bases are a match to TRBD1. V lost 1 base and J lost 4; bases outside the gene matches: 3. CDR3 size: 15 residues. CDR1 and CDR2 from the germline V gene are SGHTA and FQGNSA. The complete variable domain, with remaining parts taken from reference TRBV7-2 and TRBJ2-1, reads GAGVSQSPSNKVTEKGKDVELRCDPISGHTALYWYRQSLGQGLEFLIYFQGNSAPDKSGLPSDRFSAERTGGSVSTLTIQRTQQEDSAVYLCASSLDRDRYNEQFFGPGTRLTVL.

This clonotype was seen once. V is TRBV19 and J is TRBJ2-7, with D unresolved. Germline V gene sequence: CDR1 LNHDA, CDR2 SQIVND (reference sequence). This CDR3 has 15 residues. V was trimmed by 3 bases and J by 4 bases, leaving 16 bases between them. CDR3 sequence reads: CASSMDDSRRYEQYF. CDR3 DNA sequence: TGTGCCAGTAGTATGGACGATTCTAGGAGATACGAGCAGTACTTC.

This chain joins TRBV28 and TRBJ1-4; D is possibly TRBD1 (6 bases). The CDR3 runs to 13 residues. V dropped 1 base and J dropped 7 bases, with 7 bases sitting between them. Germline CDR1 is MDHEN and CDR2 is SYDVKM. CDR3 nucleotide sequence: TGTGCCAGCAGTTTATCAGGGGTTGAAAAACTGTTTTTT. Amino acids: CASSLSGVEKLFF.